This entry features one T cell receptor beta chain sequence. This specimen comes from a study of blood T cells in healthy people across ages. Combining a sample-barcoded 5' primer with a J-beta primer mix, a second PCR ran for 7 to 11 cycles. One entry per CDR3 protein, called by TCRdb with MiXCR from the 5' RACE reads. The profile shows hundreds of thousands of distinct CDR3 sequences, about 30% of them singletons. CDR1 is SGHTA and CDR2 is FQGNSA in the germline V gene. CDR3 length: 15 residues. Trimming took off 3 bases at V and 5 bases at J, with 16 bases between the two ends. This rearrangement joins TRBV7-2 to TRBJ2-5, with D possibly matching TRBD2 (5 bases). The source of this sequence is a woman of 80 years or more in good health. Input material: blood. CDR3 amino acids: CASSLVAKRSETQYF. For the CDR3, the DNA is TGTGCCAGCAGCTTGGTCGCCAAGCGGTCGGAGACCCAGTACTTC. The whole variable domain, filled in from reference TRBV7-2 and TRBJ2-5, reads GAGVSQSPSNKVTEKGKDVELRCDPISGHTALYWYRQSLGQGLEFLIYFQGNSAPDKSGLPSDRFSAERTGGSVSTLTIQRTQQEDSAVYLCASSLVAKRSETQYFGPGTRLLVL.